These 2 T cell receptor beta chains were sequenced from one sample in a study of T cell changes during pregnancy in multiple sclerosis. Here immunoSEQ multiplex PCR was the method, and the copy in TCRdb shows in-frame clones only, minus some. This table holds about 40,000 clones, 80% to 90% found once. The starting material was CD4+ T cells from peripheral blood mononuclear cells, obtained in the first trimester of pregnancy. The receptors here all came from a female donor with multiple sclerosis, enrolled in a pregnancy study.

The V call is TRBV30, the J call TRBJ1-5; weak D call: TRBD1 (6 bases). The V gene's germline CDR1 is GTSNPN and CDR2 SVGIG (reference sequence). V was shortened by 0 bases and J by 0 bases, with 12 bases between the two germline ends. The CDR3 totals 16 residues. CDR3 DNA sequence: TGTGCCTGGAGTGTACGCGCAGGGGATAGCAATCAGCCCCAGCATTTT. It translates to CAWSVRAGDSNQPQHF.

This chain connects TRBV6-5 to TRBJ2-1, with a weak D call TRBD1 (5 bases). CDR1 and CDR2 from the germline V gene are MNHEY and SVGAGI. The CDR3 totals 12 residues. The V end was cut by 5 bases, the J end by 12 bases, with 14 bases between. CDR3 amino acids: CASSPLRGTQFF. CDR3 in DNA: TGTGCCAGCAGTCCCTTAAGGGGTACGCAGTTCTTC.